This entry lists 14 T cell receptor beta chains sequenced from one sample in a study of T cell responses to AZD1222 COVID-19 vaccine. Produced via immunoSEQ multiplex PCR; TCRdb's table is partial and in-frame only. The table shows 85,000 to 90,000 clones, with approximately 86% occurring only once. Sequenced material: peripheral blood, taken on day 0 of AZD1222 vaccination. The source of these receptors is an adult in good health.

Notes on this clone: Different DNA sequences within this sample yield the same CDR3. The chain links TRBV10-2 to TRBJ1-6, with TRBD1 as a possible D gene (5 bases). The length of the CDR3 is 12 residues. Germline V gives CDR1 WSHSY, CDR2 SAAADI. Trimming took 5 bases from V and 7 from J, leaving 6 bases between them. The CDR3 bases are TGCGCCAGCAGTCCAGGGAATTCACCCCTCCACTTT. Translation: CASSPGNSPLHF.

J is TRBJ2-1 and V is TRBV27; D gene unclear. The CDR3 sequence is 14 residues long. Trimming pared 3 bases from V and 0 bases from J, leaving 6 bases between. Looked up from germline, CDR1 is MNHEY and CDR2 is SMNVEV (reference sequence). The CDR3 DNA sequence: TGTGCCAGCAGTTTCCCTGGCTCCTACAATGAGCAGTTCTTC. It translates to CASSFPGSYNEQFF.

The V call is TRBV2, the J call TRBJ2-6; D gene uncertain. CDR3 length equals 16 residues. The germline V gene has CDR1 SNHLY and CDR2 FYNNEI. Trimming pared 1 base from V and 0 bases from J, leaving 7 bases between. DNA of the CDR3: TGTGCCAGCAGTGAAGGTCTACGCTCTGGGGCCAACGTCCTGACTTTC. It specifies CASSEGLRSGANVLTF. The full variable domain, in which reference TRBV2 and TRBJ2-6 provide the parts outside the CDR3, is EPEVTQTPSHQVTQMGQEVILRCVPISNHLYFYWYRQILGQKVEFLVSFYNNEISEKSEIFDDQFSVERPDGSNFTLKIRSTKLEDSAMYFCASSEGLRSGANVLTFGAGSRLTVL.

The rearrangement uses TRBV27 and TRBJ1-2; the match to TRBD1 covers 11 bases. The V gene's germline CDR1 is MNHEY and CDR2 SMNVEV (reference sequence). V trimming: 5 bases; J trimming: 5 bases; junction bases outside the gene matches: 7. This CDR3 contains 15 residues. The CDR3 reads CASSPGQGAVYGYTF. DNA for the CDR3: TGTGCCAGCAGTCCCGGACAGGGGGCAGTGTATGGCTACACCTTC.

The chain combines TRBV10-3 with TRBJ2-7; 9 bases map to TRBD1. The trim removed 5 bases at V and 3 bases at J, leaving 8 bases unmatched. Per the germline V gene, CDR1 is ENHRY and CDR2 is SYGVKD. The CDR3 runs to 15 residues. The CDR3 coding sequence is TGTGCCATCAGTCCCAGGGGGGACAGGGTCTACGAGCAGTACTTC. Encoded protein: CAISPRGDRVYEQYF.

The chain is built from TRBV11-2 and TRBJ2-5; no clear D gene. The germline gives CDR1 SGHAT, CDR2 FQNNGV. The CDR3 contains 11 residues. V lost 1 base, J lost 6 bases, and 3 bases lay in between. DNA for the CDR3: TGTGCCAGCAGCTTAGTGCAGACCCAGTACTTC. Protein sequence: CASSLVQTQYF.

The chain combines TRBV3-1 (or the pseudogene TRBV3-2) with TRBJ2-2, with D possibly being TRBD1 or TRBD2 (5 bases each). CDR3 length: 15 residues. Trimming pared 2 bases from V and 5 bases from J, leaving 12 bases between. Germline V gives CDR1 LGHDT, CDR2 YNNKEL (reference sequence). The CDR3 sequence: CASSQFFGATGELFF. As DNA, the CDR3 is TGTGCCAGCAGCCAATTCTTCGGGGCTACCGGGGAGCTGTTTTTT.

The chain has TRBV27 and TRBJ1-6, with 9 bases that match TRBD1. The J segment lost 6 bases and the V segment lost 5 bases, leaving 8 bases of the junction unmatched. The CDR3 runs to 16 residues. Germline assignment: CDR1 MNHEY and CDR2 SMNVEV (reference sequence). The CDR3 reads CASSTATGGRNSPLHF. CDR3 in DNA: TGTGCCAGCAGTACCGCGACAGGGGGTCGTAATTCACCCCTCCACTTT.

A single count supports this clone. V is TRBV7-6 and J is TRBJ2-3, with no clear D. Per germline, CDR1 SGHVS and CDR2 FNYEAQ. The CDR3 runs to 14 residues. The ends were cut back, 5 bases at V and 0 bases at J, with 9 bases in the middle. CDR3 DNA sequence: TGTGCCAGCAGCCCGTCTAGAAGCACAGATACGCAGTATTTT. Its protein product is CASSPSRSTDTQYF.

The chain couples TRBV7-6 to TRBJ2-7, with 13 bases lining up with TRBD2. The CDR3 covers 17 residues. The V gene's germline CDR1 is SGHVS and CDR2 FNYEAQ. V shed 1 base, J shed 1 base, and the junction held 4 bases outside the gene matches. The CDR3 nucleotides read TGTGCCAGCAGCTTAGAACCGGGACTAGCGGGGTCCTACGAGCAGTACTTC. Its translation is CASSLEPGLAGSYEQYF.

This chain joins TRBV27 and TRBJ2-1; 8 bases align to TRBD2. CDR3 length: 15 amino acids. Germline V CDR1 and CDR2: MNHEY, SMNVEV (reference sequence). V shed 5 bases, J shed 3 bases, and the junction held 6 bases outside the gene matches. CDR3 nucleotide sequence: TGTGCCAGCAGTCCAGGGACTAGTCTCTACAATGAGCAGTTCTTC. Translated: CASSPGTSLYNEQFF.

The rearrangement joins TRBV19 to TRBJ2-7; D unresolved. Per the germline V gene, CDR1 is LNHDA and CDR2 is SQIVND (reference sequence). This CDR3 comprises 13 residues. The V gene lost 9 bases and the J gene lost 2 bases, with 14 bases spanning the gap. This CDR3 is CASSRRSAYEQYF. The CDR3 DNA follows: TGTGCCAGCTCCCGGCGGTCGGCCTACGAGCAGTACTTC.

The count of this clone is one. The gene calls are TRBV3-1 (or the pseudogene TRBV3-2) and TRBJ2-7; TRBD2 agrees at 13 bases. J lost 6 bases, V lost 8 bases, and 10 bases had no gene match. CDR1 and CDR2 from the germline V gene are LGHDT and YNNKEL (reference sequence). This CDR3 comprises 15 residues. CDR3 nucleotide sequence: TGTGCCAGCGCGCCACTAGCGGGAGGGGGAGGCGAGCAGTACTTC. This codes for CASAPLAGGGGEQYF.

In DNA, the CDR3 is TGTGCCAGCAGTGCGACAGGGGGCCCAAGGTCCTACGAGCAGTACTTC. As protein: CASSATGGPRSYEQYF. The chain carries TRBV27 and TRBJ2-7, with 10 nucleotides matching TRBD1. Germline V gene data show CDR1 as MNHEY and CDR2 as SMNVEV (reference sequence). The CDR3 runs to 16 residues. V shed 5 bases, J shed 1 base, and the junction held 8 bases outside the gene matches.